This is a list of T cell receptor beta chains from one sample in a study of shared T cell receptors in the human thymus. TCRdb's table, derived via immunoSEQ multiplex PCR, lists solely in-frame clones and lacks some. Of some 700,000 clones in the sample, around 87% were seen once. The data also belong to a second study, concerning human thymus T cells.

Sample: thymocytes. These receptors were taken from a boy under two years old with a congenital heart defect. CDR3s include the opening cysteine and the closing phenylalanine or tryptophan. D genes are given only for firm matches. Rows give clone size only sometimes, using once, few, many, or a class for an expanded clone.

cdr3_nt cdr3_aa clone_size j_call d_call v_call
TGTGCCAGCAGTTTAGACGGCCCACTAGGGAATGAGCAGTTCTTC CASSLDGPLGNEQFF NA TRBJ2-1 NA TRBV27
TGTGCCATCAGTGATTCGCCTAGCGCCCGGTCGGGATCGGGCGAGCAGTACTTC CAISDSPSARSGSGEQYF NA TRBJ2-7 NA TRBV10-3
TGTGCCAGTGGCACAACCCTGTCCTTC CASGTTLSF NA TRBJ2-7 NA TRBV21-1
TGTGCCAGCAGTGACTCGACAGGGGCAGGCACTGAAGCTTTCTTT CASSDSTGAGTEAFF NA TRBJ1-1 TRBD1 TRBV6-4
TGTGCCAGCAGTGGAGAGATAACAGGGGCACCCGGCTATGGCTACACCTTC CASSGEITGAPGYGYTF NA TRBJ1-2 TRBD1 TRBV6-1
TGTGCCACAGGGTTAAGCTACGAGCAGTACTTC CATGLSYEQYF NA TRBJ2-7 NA TRBV6-1
TGTGCCAGCACCGGTCAGGGGTCTTGCGAGCAGTACTTC CASTGQGSCEQYF once TRBJ2-7 NA TRBV6-1
TGCGCCAGCAGCCCTGGACAGGGCACATACAATGAGCAGTTCTTC CASSPGQGTYNEQFF NA TRBJ2-1 TRBD1 TRBV4-1
TGTGCCAGCAGTGAAAGGTCCAGGCGCCTGAACACTGAAGCTTTCTTT CASSERSRRLNTEAFF NA TRBJ1-1 NA TRBV2
TGTGCCAGCAGCTCCGAGACTAGCGGTTGGGAGCAGTACTTC CASSSETSGWEQYF NA TRBJ2-7 TRBD2 TRBV7-2
TGTGCCAGCAGCGCCTCCGGGACTAGCGGCACAGATACGCAGTATTTT CASSASGTSGTDTQYF NA TRBJ2-3 TRBD2 TRBV7-3
TGTGCCAGCAGTGAAGGACTAGCGGGAGCTGGGGCGGGGGAGCAGTACTTC CASSEGLAGAGAGEQYF NA TRBJ2-7 TRBD2 TRBV6-1
TGTGCCAGCAGCCCAACTAGGACCGGGGAGCTGTTTTTT CASSPTRTGELFF NA TRBJ2-2 NA TRBV11-3
TGTGCCACCGCCTTGAAGACTAGCACAGATACGCAGTATTTT CATALKTSTDTQYF NA TRBJ2-3 NA TRBV7-9
TGTGCCAGCAGCGCGGACAGGTATATAGGCGAGCAGTACTTC CASSADRYIGEQYF NA TRBJ2-7 TRBD1 TRBV5-6
TGTGCCAGCAGTGACACCACTCCAGGGGGCTACAATGAGCAGTTCTTC CASSDTTPGGYNEQFF NA TRBJ2-1 TRBD1 TRBV6-4